This T cell receptor (beta chain) stems from a study of blood T cells in healthy people across ages. The authors ran a second PCR of 7 to 11 cycles using a sample-barcoded 5' primer and a J-beta primer mix. MiXCR, run by TCRdb on the 5' RACE reads, gives a single entry per CDR3 protein. The sample has over a million distinct CDR3 sequences; more than 35% are singletons. The CDR3 is made up of 17 amino acids. V shed 2 bases and J shed 0 bases, with 14 bases lying between them. Germline lookup yields CDR1 SGHTA and CDR2 FQGNSA. The sequence was obtained from a woman aged 55-69 years in good health. The chain employs TRBV7-2 and TRBJ2-1; perhaps TRBD1 as D (6 bases). The sample was blood. CDR3 region: CASSLRYTDSSYNEQFF. The CDR3 nucleotides are TGTGCCAGCAGCTTACGATACACGGACAGCTCCTACAATGAGCAGTTCTTC. The full variable domain, completed using reference TRBV7-2 and TRBJ2-1, is GAGVSQSPSNKVTEKGKDVELRCDPISGHTALYWYRQSLGQGLEFLIYFQGNSAPDKSGLPSDRFSAERTGGSVSTLTIQRTQQEDSAVYLCASSLRYTDSSYNEQFFGPGTRLTVL.